These T cell receptor beta chains were read from a single sample in a study of cytomegalovirus exposure and HLA in healthy donors. Some clones are missing from TCRdb's copy, which holds only in-frame ones; the method was immunoSEQ multiplex PCR. Of 150,000 to 200,000 clones in the sample, approximately 85% are singletons; the top ten hold more than 2%. The sample taken for sequencing was PBMCs. These receptors were obtained from a man aged 18 to 29 in good health and CMV-seropositive. Each CDR3 is given with its conserved first and last residue. Fields, in order: V gene, clone size, D gene, J gene, CDR3 DNA, CDR3 protein. The D gene is left open where the match is weak. Only part of the rows carry a size: once, few, many, or a class if the clone is expanded.

v_call: TRBV9
clone_size: -
d_call: -
j_call: TRBJ2-7
cdr3_nt: TGTGCCAGCAGCGTAGGACAGCGGGACGAGCAGTACTTC
cdr3_aa: CASSVGQRDEQYF

v_call: TRBV19
clone_size: -
d_call: TRBD1
j_call: TRBJ1-5
cdr3_nt: TGTGCCAGTAGAACCCCGGGGCTGACAGGGAGCAATCAGCCCCAGCATTTT
cdr3_aa: CASRTPGLTGSNQPQHF

v_call: TRBV9
clone_size: few
d_call: -
j_call: TRBJ2-5
cdr3_nt: TGTGCCAGCAGCGTAGGACTAGGGGCCAGGGAGACCCAGTACTTC
cdr3_aa: CASSVGLGARETQYF

v_call: TRBV5-4
clone_size: once
d_call: -
j_call: TRBJ1-6
cdr3_nt: TGTGCCAGCAGCTCCCCTTTGGCAGGGCGGAATTCACCCCTCCACTTT
cdr3_aa: CASSSPLAGRNSPLHF

v_call: TRBV5-1
clone_size: -
d_call: -
j_call: TRBJ2-1
cdr3_nt: TGCGCCAGCAGCTCCGGAGCAGCACCCTTCCCCGGCAATGAGCAGTTCTTC
cdr3_aa: CASSSGAAPFPGNEQFF

v_call: TRBV5-8
clone_size: -
d_call: -
j_call: TRBJ2-7
cdr3_nt: TGTGCCAGCAGCTTGGGGCCGGGGTGGGGCGAGCAGTACTTC
cdr3_aa: CASSLGPGWGEQYF

v_call: TRBV7-9
clone_size: -
d_call: TRBD1
j_call: TRBJ1-2
cdr3_nt: TGTGCCAGCAGCAAAGACAGGGACTATGGCTACACCTTC
cdr3_aa: CASSKDRDYGYTF

v_call: TRBV5-6
clone_size: -
d_call: TRBD1
j_call: TRBJ2-7
cdr3_nt: TGTGCCAGCAGCTTTGGGACAGGGGGAGAGCAGTACTTC
cdr3_aa: CASSFGTGGEQYF

v_call: TRBV9
clone_size: -
d_call: -
j_call: TRBJ2-5
cdr3_nt: TGTGCCAGCAGCCCGGGCCAAGAGACCCAGTACTTC
cdr3_aa: CASSPGQETQYF

v_call: TRBV5-4
clone_size: -
d_call: -
j_call: TRBJ1-1
cdr3_nt: TGTGCCAGCAGATCAACAGGGACGGCTGAAGCTTTCTTT
cdr3_aa: CASRSTGTAEAFF

v_call: TRBV7-2
clone_size: -
d_call: TRBD1
j_call: TRBJ1-6
cdr3_nt: TGTGCCAGCAGTACGCAGGGGGCTGATGGGTCACCCCTCCACTTT
cdr3_aa: CASSTQGADGSPLHF

v_call: TRBV30
clone_size: once
d_call: TRBD2
j_call: TRBJ2-1
cdr3_nt: TGTGCCTGGACGGGACTAGGGGACAATGAGCAGTTCTTC
cdr3_aa: CAWTGLGDNEQFF

v_call: TRBV19
clone_size: -
d_call: TRBD1
j_call: TRBJ2-2
cdr3_nt: TGTGCCAGTAGTCCCCGGGACAGGGAGACCGGGGAGCTGTTTTTT
cdr3_aa: CASSPRDRETGELFF

v_call: TRBV19
clone_size: -
d_call: TRBD2
j_call: TRBJ2-2
cdr3_nt: TGTGCCAGTAGTATCGGGCTAGCGGGGGGTCTCGACACCGGGGAGCTGTTTTTT
cdr3_aa: CASSIGLAGGLDTGELFF

v_call: TRBV29-1
clone_size: -
d_call: TRBD2
j_call: TRBJ2-3
cdr3_nt: TGCAGCGTTGTTGAGCGGGGGAGCACAGATACGCAGTATTTT
cdr3_aa: CSVVERGSTDTQYF

v_call: TRBV4-1
clone_size: -
d_call: -
j_call: TRBJ1-6
cdr3_nt: TGCGCCAGCAGCCAATTAGGGGGAGGGGGGGGTTCACCCCTCCACTTT
cdr3_aa: CASSQLGGGGGSPLHF

v_call: TRBV6-6
clone_size: -
d_call: TRBD1
j_call: TRBJ2-7
cdr3_nt: TGTGCCAGCAGACCGGGACAGTCCTACGAGCAGTACTTC
cdr3_aa: CASRPGQSYEQYF

v_call: TRBV5-6
clone_size: -
d_call: TRBD1
j_call: TRBJ1-4
cdr3_nt: TGTGCCAGCACCCTATGGGGACAGGGAGACGAAAAACTGTTTTTT
cdr3_aa: CASTLWGQGDEKLFF

v_call: TRBV5-4
clone_size: -
d_call: -
j_call: TRBJ1-1
cdr3_nt: TGTGCCAGCAGCTTTGAACTTCCGACTGAAGCTTTCTTT
cdr3_aa: CASSFELPTEAFF

v_call: TRBV18
clone_size: -
d_call: TRBD1
j_call: TRBJ1-5
cdr3_nt: TGTGCCAGCTCACTGGCTCAGGGGGCCTCATACCAGCATTTT
cdr3_aa: CASSLAQGASYQHF

v_call: TRBV5-6
clone_size: -
d_call: TRBD1
j_call: TRBJ2-6
cdr3_nt: TGTGCCAGCAGCCAACAGGGGGTTTATACCTACATTGGGGCCAACGTCCTGACTTTC
cdr3_aa: CASSQQGVYTYIGANVLTF

v_call: TRBV7-2
clone_size: once
d_call: -
j_call: TRBJ2-7
cdr3_nt: TGTGCCAGCAGCCCGCGTCAGGGCAATTACGAGCAGTACTTC
cdr3_aa: CASSPRQGNYEQYF

v_call: TRBV6-5
clone_size: -
d_call: TRBD2
j_call: TRBJ2-7
cdr3_nt: TGTGCCAGCAGGCCGACGGGACTAGCCTTCTACGAGCAGTACTTC
cdr3_aa: CASRPTGLAFYEQYF

v_call: TRBV11-2
clone_size: -
d_call: TRBD1
j_call: TRBJ1-2
cdr3_nt: TGTGCCAGCAGCCCATTTGGGGGTTGGGACAGCTTCTATGGCTACACCTTC
cdr3_aa: CASSPFGGWDSFYGYTF

v_call: TRBV7-9
clone_size: -
d_call: TRBD2
j_call: TRBJ2-1
cdr3_nt: TGTGCCAGCAGCTTGACGACTAGCGGGGGGGCCTCCTACAATGAGCAGTTCTTC
cdr3_aa: CASSLTTSGGASYNEQFF

v_call: TRBV5-6
clone_size: -
d_call: TRBD1
j_call: TRBJ1-6
cdr3_nt: TGTGCCAGCTCCGAGGACAGGGTTAGTTCACCCCTCCACTTT
cdr3_aa: CASSEDRVSSPLHF

v_call: TRBV7-8
clone_size: -
d_call: -
j_call: TRBJ2-5
cdr3_nt: TGTGCCAGCAGCTTAGCGGGGCCACAAGAGACCCAGTACTTC
cdr3_aa: CASSLAGPQETQYF

v_call: TRBV19
clone_size: few
d_call: TRBD1
j_call: TRBJ1-4
cdr3_nt: TGTGCCAGTAGTACAGGGGGAGATGAAAAACTGTTTTTT
cdr3_aa: CASSTGGDEKLFF